Shown below are 21 T cell receptor beta chains from a single sample sequenced in a study of T cell repertoires in cytomegalovirus infection. For these TCRs, the target antigens are not known. Via MiXCR, TCRdb re-called the reads, giving one row per CDR3 protein. The sample lists over 45,000 distinct CDR3 sequences; approximately 19% were seen once. The sample was CD8+ T cells from cultured PBMCs, taken from culture after CMV antigen stimulation. The source is a human donor in good health (CMV status not recorded). Some clones in this sample may be carry-over from other donors' samples.

The table lists this clonotype with many counts. This chain uses TRBV5-1 with TRBJ2-7; D unresolved. Looked up from germline, CDR1 is SGHRS and CDR2 is YFSETQ. The CDR3 length is 13 residues. Trimming removed 0 bases at V and 5 bases at J, with 9 bases between. CDR3 sequence (DNA): TGCGCCAGCAGCTTGGGGAGTCCCAACGAGCAGTACTTC. Translated: CASSLGSPNEQYF.

The rearrangement uses TRBV20-1 and TRBJ1-2; TRBD1 matches at 10 bases. The germline gives CDR1 DFQATT, CDR2 SNEGSKA (reference sequence). After removal of 4 bases from V and 8 bases from J, the junction contained 10 bases not matched to a gene. The CDR3 extends over 14 amino acids. CDR3 nucleotide sequence: TGCAGTGCTATAACCGGGACAGGGGCGGAGGGCTACACCTTC. As protein: CSAITGTGAEGYTF.

This clonotype was seen repeatedly, ten times or more. The rearrangement uses TRBV9 and TRBJ1-2; the match to TRBD1 covers 7 bases. V lost 4 bases, J lost 5 bases, and 8 bases stayed unmatched. CDR3 length: 14 residues. Germline V gene sequence: CDR1 SGDLS, CDR2 YYNGEE. CDR3 protein: CASSRGDSPYGYTF. CDR3 coding DNA: TGTGCCAGCAGCAGGGGGGACAGCCCTTATGGCTACACCTTC. The full variable domain, its missing parts supplied by reference TRBV9 and TRBJ1-2, is DSGVTQTPKHLITATGQRVTLRCSPRSGDLSVYWYQQSLDQGLQFLIQYYNGEERAKGNILERFSAQQFPDLHSELNLSSLELGDSALYFCASSRGDSPYGYTFGSGTRLTVV.

Concerning this clonotype: A much larger clone lies one base from this, so it may be a read error. The CDR3 sequence is CANSQQGAPLNSPLHF. In nucleotides, the CDR3 is TGCGCCAACAGCCAACAGGGGGCGCCTTTGAATTCACCCCTCCACTTT. V usage is TRBV4-3 and J usage is TRBJ1-6; TRBD1 matches 9 bases. From germline, CDR1 is LGHNA and CDR2 YSLEER. The CDR3 length is 16 residues.

This chain connects TRBV9 to TRBJ2-5; 10 bases are shared with TRBD1. Germline CDR1 reads SGDLS; CDR2 reads YYNGEE. This CDR3 has 15 residues. With 7 bases clipped from V and 3 bases from J, the junction kept 9 bases outside the gene matches. For the CDR3, the DNA is TGTGCCAGCGATAGCGGACAGGGGGTCAAAGAGACCCAGTACTTC. It codes for CASDSGQGVKETQYF. Supplemented by reference TRBV9 and TRBJ2-5, the full variable domain reads DSGVTQTPKHLITATGQRVTLRCSPRSGDLSVYWYQQSLDQGLQFLIQYYNGEERAKGNILERFSAQQFPDLHSELNLSSLELGDSALYFCASDSGQGVKETQYFGPGTRLLVL.

This clonotype was counted at least ten times. The rearrangement uses TRBV7-6 and TRBJ2-1; TRBD2 matches at 11 bases. The germline CDR1 and CDR2 sequences are SGHVS and FNYEAQ. The CDR3 length is 16 residues. Trimming cost V 5 bases and J 5 bases; bases outside gene matches: 8. The CDR3 region is CASSKQMGLADNEQFF. Here the CDR3 DNA reads TGTGCCAGCAGCAAACAAATGGGACTAGCGGACAATGAGCAGTTCTTC.

V and J are TRBV4-3 and TRBJ2-5; D might be TRBD2 (5 bases). Germline values: CDR1 LGHNA, CDR2 YSLEER. V lost 0 bases to trimming and J lost 7 bases, with 24 bases between them. The CDR3 loop spans 18 amino acids. The CDR3 DNA sequence: TGCGCCAGCAGCCAAGATCAGTTCGGGGTGGTTAGCGCACGGACCCAGTACTTC. This encodes CASSQDQFGVVSARTQYF.

This sequence joins TRBV12-5 and TRBJ1-2, with 7 bases identical to TRBD1. Trimming removed 3 bases from V and 6 bases from J; junction bases left unmatched: 4. There are 13 residues in the CDR3. The germline CDR1 and CDR2 sequences are LGHNT and FRNRAP. This chain's CDR3 is CASGLGGGDGYTF. The CDR3 DNA reads TGTGCTAGTGGTTTAGGGGGCGGAGATGGCTACACCTTC.

This clonotype was counted ten times or more. V is TRBV7-8 and J is TRBJ1-3; D is ambiguous. Trimming removed 1 base at V and 4 bases at J, with 14 bases between. CDR1 is SGHVS, CDR2 FQNEAQ, per germline. CDR3 length: 16 amino acids. CDR3 amino acids: CASSLERMVNGNTIYF. The CDR3 region has the DNA TGTGCCAGCAGCTTAGAACGGATGGTCAACGGAAACACCATATATTTT.

This chain connects TRBV12-3 or TRBV12-4 to TRBJ1-2, with 9 positions matching TRBD1. The CDR3 covers 12 residues. V lost 5 bases and J lost 9; bases outside the gene matches: 4. The CDR3 spells CASSPTGGSYTF. CDR3 coding DNA: TGTGCCAGCAGTCCGACAGGGGGAAGCTACACCTTC.

The V gene is TRBV4-3, the J gene TRBJ1-2, with 11 bases identical to TRBD1. The J segment lost 4 bases and the V segment lost 4 bases, leaving 5 bases of the junction unmatched. The CDR3 has 15 amino acids. Germline assignment: CDR1 LGHNA and CDR2 YSLEER. CDR3 nucleotide sequence: TGCGCCAGCAGCCTCGGGACAGGGGGTAGCTATGGCTACACCTTC. Translated, it gives CASSLGTGGSYGYTF.

This clonotype showed up just a few times. V is TRBV11-3 and J is TRBJ2-5; 7 nucleotides agree with TRBD2. This CDR3 is 15 amino acids long. Trimming at V came to 1 base and at J to 9 bases, leaving 11 bases not matched to a gene. Looked up from germline, CDR1 is SGHNT and CDR2 is YENEEA. The CDR3 reads CASSLGRGDPSAQYF. The DNA for the CDR3 is TGTGCCAGCAGCTTAGGACGGGGGGACCCTTCGGCCCAGTACTTC.

The rearrangement uses TRBV27 and TRBJ2-1; either TRBD1 or TRBD2 may fit D (5 bases each). CDR1 and CDR2 from the germline V gene are MNHEY and SMNVEV (reference sequence). With 5 bases removed from V and 8 bases from J, the gap between germline ends came to 10 bases. The CDR3 is 12 amino acids. The CDR3, as DNA: TGTGCCAGCAGTACCCGGGACGATGAGCAGTTCTTC. It yields the protein CASSTRDDEQFF.

Only a few counts were recorded for this clonotype. Here the CDR3 DNA reads TGTGCCAGCGGGGGACTATACAATGAGCAGTTCTTC. Amino acids: CASGGLYNEQFF. The chain couples TRBV9 to TRBJ2-1; TRBD2 matches 7 bases. Per the germline V gene, CDR1 is SGDLS and CDR2 is YYNGEE. This CDR3 has 12 amino acids. With 7 bases clipped from V and 4 bases from J, the junction kept 2 bases outside the gene matches.

The genes are TRBV6-6 and TRBJ2-7; D is perhaps TRBD2 (5 bases). Trimming removed 5 bases from V and 1 base from J, with 6 bases in between. Germline V gene data show CDR1 as MNHNY and CDR2 as SVGAGI (reference sequence). This CDR3 is built from 12 residues. CDR3 sequence (DNA): TGTGCCAGCAGTCCGGGGTCCTACGAGCAGTACTTC. Protein product: CASSPGSYEQYF.

The rearrangement uses TRBV25-1 and TRBJ1-2, with a tentative D call TRBD1 (5 bases). Germline assignment: CDR1 MGHDK and CDR2 SYGVNS. The CDR3 is 15 amino acids. Trimming stripped 4 bases from V and 4 bases from J, with 16 bases between. The CDR3 spells CASSGGDSPFYGYTF. CDR3 DNA: TGTGCCAGCAGTGGGGGAGACAGTCCGTTCTATGGCTACACCTTC.

The chain employs TRBV7-9 and TRBJ2-3; tentative D call: TRBD2 (6 bases). The CDR3 covers 15 residues. The ends were cut back, 2 bases at V and 3 bases at J, with 12 bases in the middle. Germline V gene sequence: CDR1 SEHNR, CDR2 FQNEAQ (reference sequence). CDR3 loop: CASSLPPRGTDTQYF. The CDR3 bases are TGTGCCAGCAGCTTACCCCCGCGGGGAACAGATACGCAGTATTTT.

The sample holds many counts of this clonotype. V usage is TRBV6-5 and J usage is TRBJ2-1; D not certain. The V and J ends lost 6 bases and 7 bases respectively, with 7 bases between them. Germline V lookup: CDR1 MNHEY, CDR2 SVGAGI. The CDR3 has 11 amino acids. In DNA form, the CDR3 reads TGTGCCAGCAGGGTGAGGAATGAGCAGTTCTTC. Translated, it gives CASRVRNEQFF.

In this sample, this clonotype turned up many times. This sequence joins TRBV19 and TRBJ1-2, with 8 bases that match TRBD1. The CDR3 spans 15 residues. Trimming at V came to 4 bases and at J to 2 bases, leaving 6 bases not matched to a gene. Germline V gives CDR1 LNHDA, CDR2 SQIVND (reference sequence). CDR3 DNA: TGTGCCAGTAGTAACCGTACAGGGGGGAACTATGGCTACACCTTC. The encoded protein is CASSNRTGGNYGYTF.

This clonotype was observed a few times. CDR3 region: CASSTGQGSSPLHF. CDR3 nucleotides: TGTGCCAGTAGTACGGGACAGGGGTCCTCACCCCTCCACTTT. The chain joins TRBV19 to TRBJ1-6; 10 positions agree with TRBD1. This CDR3 is 14 amino acids long. Germline V gene data show CDR1 as LNHDA and CDR2 as SQIVND (reference sequence). Trimming at V came to 4 bases and at J to 10 bases, leaving 4 bases not matched to a gene.

This sequence joins TRBV7-2 and TRBJ2-1; 9 bases agree with TRBD2. Unmatched junction bases numbered 14, after V lost 0 bases and J lost 2 bases. This CDR3 comprises 20 residues. Germline CDR1 reads SGHTA; CDR2 reads FQGNSA. CDR3 residues: CASSLALTVLAGTTYNEQFF. The CDR3 DNA sequence: TGTGCCAGCAGCTTAGCGCTAACGGTTCTAGCGGGGACGACCTACAATGAGCAGTTCTTC.